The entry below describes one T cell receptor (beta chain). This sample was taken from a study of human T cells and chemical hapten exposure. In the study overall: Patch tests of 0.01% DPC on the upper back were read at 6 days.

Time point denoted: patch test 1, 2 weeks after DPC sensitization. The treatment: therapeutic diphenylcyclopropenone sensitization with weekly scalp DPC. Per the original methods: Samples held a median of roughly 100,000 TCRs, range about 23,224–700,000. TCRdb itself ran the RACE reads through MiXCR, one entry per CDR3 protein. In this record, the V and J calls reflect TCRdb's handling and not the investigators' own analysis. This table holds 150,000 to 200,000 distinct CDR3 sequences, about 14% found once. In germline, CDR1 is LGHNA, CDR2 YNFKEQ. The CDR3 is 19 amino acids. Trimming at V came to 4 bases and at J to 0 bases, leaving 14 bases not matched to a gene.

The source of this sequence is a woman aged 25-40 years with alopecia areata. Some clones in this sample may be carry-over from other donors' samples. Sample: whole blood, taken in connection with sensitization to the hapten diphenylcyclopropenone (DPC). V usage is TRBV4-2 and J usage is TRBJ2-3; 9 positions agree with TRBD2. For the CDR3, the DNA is TGTGCCAGCAGCCTGGGTTCTAGCGGGATATCCTCTAGCACAGATACGCAGTATTTT. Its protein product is CASSLGSSGISSSTDTQYF.